This TCR beta chain was captured in a study of a mutant IDH1 vaccine in newly diagnosed glioma. Study details: Vaccinations were initiated 4-6 weeks following radiotherapy alone, or were given together with temozolomide cycles.

Some clones are missing from TCRdb's copy, which holds only in-frame ones; the method was immunoSEQ multiplex PCR. The data contain tens of thousands of clones, roughly 84% of them seen just once; the ten biggest clones take up just over 5%. Regarding time point: week 35, safety follow-up. Each dose of the vaccine consisted of 300 ug of mutant IDH1 20-mer peptide, with topical imiquimod. Points on this clone: Its antigen is undetermined.

CDR1 SGHTA and CDR2 FQGNSA come from the germline V gene. The length of the CDR3 is 15 residues. Deletions cut 5 bases from V and 0 bases from J, with 11 bases between. The chain couples TRBV7-2 to TRBJ1-3; D is unclear. The clonotype originates from a woman aged 45 to 65 with glioma. The starting material was PBMCs, obtained from a glioma patient whose treatment included an IDH1 peptide vaccine. The CDR3 sequence is CASSRDPSSGNTIYF. The CDR3 DNA reads as TGTGCCAGCAGCCGAGACCCGAGCTCTGGAAACACCATATATTTT.